This paragraph reports one T cell receptor (beta chain). Its cognate antigen is unknown. The data were taken from a study of blood T cells in healthy people across ages. Study outcomes and limitations: The study found more naive CD4+ cells and higher diversity in long-lived than aged donors. The percentage of naive T cells correlated strongly with TCR beta diversity.

V dropped 3 bases and J dropped 0 bases, with 18 bases sitting between them. The CDR3 runs 19 residues. With a J-beta primer mix and a sample-barcoded 5' primer, a second PCR ran about 7 to 12 cycles. Each of the samples gave a minimum of 3 million paired-end reads that contained CDR3. TCRdb used MiXCR to reprocess the 5' RACE reads, holding one entry per CDR3 protein. Counted here are roughly 1,800,000 distinct CDR3 sequences, roughly 49% occurring once; the ten biggest clones make up over 2%. The rearrangement joins TRBV12-3 or TRBV12-4 to TRBJ2-6; possible D gene TRBD1, 5 bases. The specimen was blood. The origin of this receptor is a woman aged 40 to 55 in good health. CDR3 nucleotides: TGTGCCAGCAGTTTCTCCCCTTTAGGGGTTAGCTCTGGGGCCAACGTCCTGACTTTC. Protein sequence: CASSFSPLGVSSGANVLTF.